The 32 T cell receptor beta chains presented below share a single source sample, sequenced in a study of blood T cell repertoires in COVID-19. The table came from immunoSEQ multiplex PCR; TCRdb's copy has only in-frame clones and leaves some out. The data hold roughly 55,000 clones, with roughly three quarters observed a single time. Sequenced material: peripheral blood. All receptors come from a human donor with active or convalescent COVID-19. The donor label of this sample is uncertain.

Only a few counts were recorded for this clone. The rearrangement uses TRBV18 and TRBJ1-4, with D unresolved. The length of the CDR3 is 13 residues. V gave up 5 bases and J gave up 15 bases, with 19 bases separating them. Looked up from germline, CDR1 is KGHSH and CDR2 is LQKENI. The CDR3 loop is CASSMGLAQEVFF. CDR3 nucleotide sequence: TGTGCCAGCTCAATGGGCCTCGCCCAGGAAGTGTTTTTT.

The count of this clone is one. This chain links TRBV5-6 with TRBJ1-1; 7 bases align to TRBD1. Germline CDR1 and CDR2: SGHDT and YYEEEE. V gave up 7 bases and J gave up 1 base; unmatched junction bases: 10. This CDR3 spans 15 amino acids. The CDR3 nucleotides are TGTGCCAGCGCGGGAAGGGGGCTCGGGAACACTGAAGCTTTCTTT. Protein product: CASAGRGLGNTEAFF.

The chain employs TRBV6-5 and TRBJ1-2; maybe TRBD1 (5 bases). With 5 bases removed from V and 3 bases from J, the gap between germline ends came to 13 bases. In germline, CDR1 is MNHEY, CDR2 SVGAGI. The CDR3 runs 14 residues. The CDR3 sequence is CASSRQDRDYGYTF. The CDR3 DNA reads TGTGCCAGCAGTCGACAAGACAGAGACTATGGCTACACCTTC.

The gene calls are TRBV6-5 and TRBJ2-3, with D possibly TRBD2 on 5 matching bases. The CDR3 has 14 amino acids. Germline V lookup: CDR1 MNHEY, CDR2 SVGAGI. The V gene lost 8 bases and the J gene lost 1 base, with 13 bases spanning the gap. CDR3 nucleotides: TGTGCCAGCCGCACCGATAGCGGCACAGATACGCAGTATTTT. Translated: CASRTDSGTDTQYF.

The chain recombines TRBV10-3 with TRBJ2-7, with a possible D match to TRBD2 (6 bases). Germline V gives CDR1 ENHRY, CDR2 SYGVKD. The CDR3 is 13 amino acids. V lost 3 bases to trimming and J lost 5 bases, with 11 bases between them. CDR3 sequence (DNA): TGTGCCATCAGTGATGGGACTCCCAACGAGCAGTACTTC. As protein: CAISDGTPNEQYF.

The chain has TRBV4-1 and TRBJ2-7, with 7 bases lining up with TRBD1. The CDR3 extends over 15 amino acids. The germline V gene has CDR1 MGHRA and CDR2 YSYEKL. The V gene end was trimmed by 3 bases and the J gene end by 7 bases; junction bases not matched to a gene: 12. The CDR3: CASSQVDRAPREQYF. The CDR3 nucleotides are TGCGCCAGCAGCCAGGTTGACAGGGCGCCGCGGGAGCAGTACTTC.

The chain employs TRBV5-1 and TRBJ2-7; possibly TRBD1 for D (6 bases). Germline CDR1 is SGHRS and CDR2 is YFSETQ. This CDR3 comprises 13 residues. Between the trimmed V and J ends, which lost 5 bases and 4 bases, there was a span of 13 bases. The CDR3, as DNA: TGCGCCAGCAGTTTCAACAGGGATTACGAGCAGTACTTC. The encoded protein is CASSFNRDYEQYF.

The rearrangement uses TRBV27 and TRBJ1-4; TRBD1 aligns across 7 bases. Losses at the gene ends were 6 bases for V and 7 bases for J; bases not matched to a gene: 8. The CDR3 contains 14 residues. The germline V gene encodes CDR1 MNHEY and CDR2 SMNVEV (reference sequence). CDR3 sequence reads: CASSAGTAAEKLFF. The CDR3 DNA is TGTGCCAGCAGCGCCGGGACAGCCGCTGAAAAACTGTTTTTT.

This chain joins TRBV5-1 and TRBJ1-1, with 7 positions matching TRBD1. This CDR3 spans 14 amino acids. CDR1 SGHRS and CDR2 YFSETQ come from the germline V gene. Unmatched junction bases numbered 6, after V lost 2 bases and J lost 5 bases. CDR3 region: CASSFGTEGTEAFF. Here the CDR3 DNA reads TGCGCCAGCAGCTTCGGGACAGAGGGGACTGAAGCTTTCTTT. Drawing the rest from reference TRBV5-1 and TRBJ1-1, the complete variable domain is KAGVTQTPRYLIKTRGQQVTLSCSPISGHRSVSWYQQTPGQGLQFLFEYFSETQRNKGNFPGRFSGRQFSNSRSEMNVSTLELGDSALYLCASSFGTEGTEAFFGQGTRLTVV.

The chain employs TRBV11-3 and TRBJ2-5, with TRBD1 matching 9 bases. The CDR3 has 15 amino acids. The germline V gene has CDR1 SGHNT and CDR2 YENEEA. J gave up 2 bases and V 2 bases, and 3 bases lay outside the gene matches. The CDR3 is CASSLSGTGQETQYF. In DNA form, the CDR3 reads TGTGCCAGCAGCTTATCGGGGACAGGGCAAGAGACCCAGTACTTC.

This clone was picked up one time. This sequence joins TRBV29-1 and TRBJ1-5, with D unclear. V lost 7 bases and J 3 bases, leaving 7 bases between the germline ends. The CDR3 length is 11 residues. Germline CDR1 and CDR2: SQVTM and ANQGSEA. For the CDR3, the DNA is TGCAGCGCCGGAGACAATCAGCCCCAGCATTTT. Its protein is CSAGDNQPQHF.

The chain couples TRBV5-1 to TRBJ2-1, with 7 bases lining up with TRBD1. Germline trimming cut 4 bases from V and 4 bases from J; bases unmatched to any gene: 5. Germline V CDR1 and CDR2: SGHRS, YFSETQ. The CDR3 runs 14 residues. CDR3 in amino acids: CASSLGDSYNEQFF. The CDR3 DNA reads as TGCGCCAGCAGCCTCGGGGACAGTTACAATGAGCAGTTCTTC. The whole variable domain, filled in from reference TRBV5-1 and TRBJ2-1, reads KAGVTQTPRYLIKTRGQQVTLSCSPISGHRSVSWYQQTPGQGLQFLFEYFSETQRNKGNFPGRFSGRQFSNSRSEMNVSTLELGDSALYLCASSLGDSYNEQFFGPGTRLTVL.

CDR3 bases: TGCGCCAGCAGCCAAGACCAGGGGGCTAGGGAGACCCAGTACTTC. Its translation: CASSQDQGARETQYF. This chain connects TRBV4-3 to TRBJ2-5, with 8 bases lining up with TRBD1. Looked up from germline, CDR1 is LGHNA and CDR2 is YSLEER. The CDR3 is 15 residues long. J was trimmed by 5 bases and V by 0 bases; bases with no gene match: 5.

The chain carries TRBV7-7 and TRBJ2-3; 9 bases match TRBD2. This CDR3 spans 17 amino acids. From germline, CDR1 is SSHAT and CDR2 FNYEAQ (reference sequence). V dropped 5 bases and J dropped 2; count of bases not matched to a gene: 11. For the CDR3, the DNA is TGTGCCAGCAGCCCCGGTGGGCGCGGGGGGGCCACAGATACGCAGTATTTT. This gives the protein CASSPGGRGGATDTQYF.

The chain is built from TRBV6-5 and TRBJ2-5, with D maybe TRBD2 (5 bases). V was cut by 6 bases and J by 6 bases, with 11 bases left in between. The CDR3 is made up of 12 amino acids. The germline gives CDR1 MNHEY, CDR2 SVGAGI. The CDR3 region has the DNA TGTGCCAGCAGGGGGAGTGGGAAGACCCAGTACTTC. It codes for CASRGSGKTQYF.

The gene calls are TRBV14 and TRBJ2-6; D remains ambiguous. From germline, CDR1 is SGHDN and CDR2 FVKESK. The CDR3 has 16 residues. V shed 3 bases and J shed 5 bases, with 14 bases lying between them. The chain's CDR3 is CASSQVRTQRANVLTF. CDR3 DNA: TGTGCCAGCAGCCAGGTCCGCACCCAGAGGGCCAACGTCCTGACTTTC.

Here the CDR3 DNA reads TGTGCCAGCAGCCAATGGGCGAGCTCTGGAAACACCATATATTTT. Protein sequence: CASSQWASSGNTIYF. The V and J genes are TRBV3-1 (or the pseudogene TRBV3-2) and TRBJ1-3; D is unclear. The CDR3 extends over 15 amino acids. V lost 2 bases and J 0 bases, leaving 8 bases between the germline ends. Germline V gene sequence: CDR1 LGHDT, CDR2 YNNKEL (reference sequence).

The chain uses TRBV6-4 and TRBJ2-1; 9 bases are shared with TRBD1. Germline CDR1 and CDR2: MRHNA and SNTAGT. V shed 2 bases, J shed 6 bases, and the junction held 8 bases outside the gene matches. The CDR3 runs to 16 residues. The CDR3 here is CASSDPWTGERNEQFF. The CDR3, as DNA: TGTGCCAGCAGTGACCCTTGGACAGGGGAGCGCAATGAGCAGTTCTTC.

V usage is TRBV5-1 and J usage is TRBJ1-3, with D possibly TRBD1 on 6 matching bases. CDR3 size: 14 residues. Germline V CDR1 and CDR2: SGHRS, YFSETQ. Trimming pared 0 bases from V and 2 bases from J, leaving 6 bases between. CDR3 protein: CASSLAGAGNTIYF. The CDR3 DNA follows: TGCGCCAGCAGCTTGGCAGGGGCTGGAAACACCATATATTTT.

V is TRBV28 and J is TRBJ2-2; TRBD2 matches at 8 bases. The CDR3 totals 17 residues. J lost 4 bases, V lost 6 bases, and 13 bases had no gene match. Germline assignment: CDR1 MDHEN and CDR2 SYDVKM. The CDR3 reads CASRPLREGPPTGELFF. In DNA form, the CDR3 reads TGTGCCAGCAGACCCCTACGGGAGGGGCCGCCCACCGGGGAGCTGTTTTTT.

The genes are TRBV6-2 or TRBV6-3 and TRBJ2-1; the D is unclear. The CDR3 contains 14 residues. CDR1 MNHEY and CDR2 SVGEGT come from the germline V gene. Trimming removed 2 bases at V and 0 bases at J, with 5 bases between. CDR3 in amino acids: CASSYTFSYNEQFF. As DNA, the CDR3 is TGTGCCAGCAGTTACACTTTCTCCTACAATGAGCAGTTCTTC.

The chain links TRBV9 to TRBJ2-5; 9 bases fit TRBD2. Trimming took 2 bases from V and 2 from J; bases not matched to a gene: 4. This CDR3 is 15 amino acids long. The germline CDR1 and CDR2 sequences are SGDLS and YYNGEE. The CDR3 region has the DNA TGTGCCAGCAGCGTGGGGACTAGCTCACAAGAGACCCAGTACTTC. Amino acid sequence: CASSVGTSSQETQYF.

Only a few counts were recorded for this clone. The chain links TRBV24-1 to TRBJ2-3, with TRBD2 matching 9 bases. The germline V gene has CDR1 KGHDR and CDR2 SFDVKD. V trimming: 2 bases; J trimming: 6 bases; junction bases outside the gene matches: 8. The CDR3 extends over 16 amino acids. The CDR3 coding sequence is TGTGCCACCAGTGATTCTGGCGGGAGGGCCATGGATACGCAGTATTTT. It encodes CATSDSGGRAMDTQYF.

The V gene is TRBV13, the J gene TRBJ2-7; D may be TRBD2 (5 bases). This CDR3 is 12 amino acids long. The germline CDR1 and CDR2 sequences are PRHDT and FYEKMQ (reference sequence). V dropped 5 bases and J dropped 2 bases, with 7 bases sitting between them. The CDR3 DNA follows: TGTGCCAGCAGCCCCGGGACCTACGAGCAGTACTTC. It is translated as CASSPGTYEQYF.

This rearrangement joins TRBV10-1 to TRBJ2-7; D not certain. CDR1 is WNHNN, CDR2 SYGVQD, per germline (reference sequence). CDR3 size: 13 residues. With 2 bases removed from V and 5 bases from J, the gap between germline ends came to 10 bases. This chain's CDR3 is CASSEELSHEQYF. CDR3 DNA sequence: TGCGCCAGCAGTGAGGAGCTTTCCCACGAGCAGTACTTC.

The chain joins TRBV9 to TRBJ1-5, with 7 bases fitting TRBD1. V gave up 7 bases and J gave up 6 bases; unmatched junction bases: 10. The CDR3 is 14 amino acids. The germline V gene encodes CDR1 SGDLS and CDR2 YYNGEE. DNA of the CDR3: TGTGCCAGCGGAAAACAGGGGAACGGTCAGCCCCAGCATTTT. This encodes CASGKQGNGQPQHF. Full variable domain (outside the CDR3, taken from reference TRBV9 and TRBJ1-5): DSGVTQTPKHLITATGQRVTLRCSPRSGDLSVYWYQQSLDQGLQFLIQYYNGEERAKGNILERFSAQQFPDLHSELNLSSLELGDSALYFCASGKQGNGQPQHFGDGTRLSIL.

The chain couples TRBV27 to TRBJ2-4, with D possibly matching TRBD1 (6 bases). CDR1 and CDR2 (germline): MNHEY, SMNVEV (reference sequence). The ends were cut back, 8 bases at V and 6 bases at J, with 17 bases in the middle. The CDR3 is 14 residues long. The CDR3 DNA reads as TGTGCCAGCCGCAAGGACCGGGACATAAACATTCAGTACTTC. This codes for CASRKDRDINIQYF.

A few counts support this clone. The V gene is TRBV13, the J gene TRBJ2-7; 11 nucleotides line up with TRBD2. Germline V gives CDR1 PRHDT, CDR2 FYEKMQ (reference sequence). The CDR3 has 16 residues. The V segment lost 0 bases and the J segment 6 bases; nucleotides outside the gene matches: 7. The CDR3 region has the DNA TGTGCCAGCAGCTTAGGGGTAGCGGGAGGGTCTGGCGAGCAGTACTTC. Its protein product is CASSLGVAGGSGEQYF.

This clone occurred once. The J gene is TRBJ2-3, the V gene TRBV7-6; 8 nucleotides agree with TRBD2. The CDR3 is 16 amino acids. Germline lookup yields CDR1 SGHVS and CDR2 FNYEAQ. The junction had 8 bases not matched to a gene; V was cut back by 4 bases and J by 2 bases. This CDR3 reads CASSSRAGVSTDTQYF. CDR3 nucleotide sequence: TGTGCCAGCAGCTCTCGAGCGGGAGTGTCCACAGATACGCAGTATTTT.

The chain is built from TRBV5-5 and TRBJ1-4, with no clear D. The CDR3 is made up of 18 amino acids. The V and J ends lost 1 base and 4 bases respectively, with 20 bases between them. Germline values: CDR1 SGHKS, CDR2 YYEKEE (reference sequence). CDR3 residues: CASSLRSAGSMSNEKLFF. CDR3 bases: TGTGCCAGCAGCTTGAGATCAGCAGGAAGTATGAGTAATGAAAAACTGTTTTTT. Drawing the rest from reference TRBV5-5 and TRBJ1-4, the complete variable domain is DAGVTQSPTHLIKTRGQQVTLRCSPISGHKSVSWYQQVLGQGPQFIFQYYEKEERGRGNFPDRFSARQFPNYSSELNVNALLLGDSALYLCASSLRSAGSMSNEKLFFGSGTQLSVL.

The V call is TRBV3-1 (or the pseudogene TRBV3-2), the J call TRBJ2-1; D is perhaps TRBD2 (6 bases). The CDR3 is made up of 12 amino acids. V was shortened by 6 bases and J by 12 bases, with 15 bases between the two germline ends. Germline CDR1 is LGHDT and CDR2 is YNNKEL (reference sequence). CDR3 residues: CASRVDGEAQFF. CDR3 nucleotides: TGTGCCAGCAGAGTGGACGGGGAGGCGCAGTTCTTC.

The CDR3: CASTSSGGNEQYF. CDR3 in DNA: TGTGCCAGTACCTCTTCGGGGGGGAACGAGCAGTACTTC. The chain has TRBV19 and TRBJ2-7, with TRBD2 identical over 8 bases. The germline V gene has CDR1 LNHDA and CDR2 SQIVND (reference sequence). Losses at the gene ends were 7 bases for V and 5 bases for J; bases not matched to a gene: 7. The CDR3 loop spans 13 amino acids.